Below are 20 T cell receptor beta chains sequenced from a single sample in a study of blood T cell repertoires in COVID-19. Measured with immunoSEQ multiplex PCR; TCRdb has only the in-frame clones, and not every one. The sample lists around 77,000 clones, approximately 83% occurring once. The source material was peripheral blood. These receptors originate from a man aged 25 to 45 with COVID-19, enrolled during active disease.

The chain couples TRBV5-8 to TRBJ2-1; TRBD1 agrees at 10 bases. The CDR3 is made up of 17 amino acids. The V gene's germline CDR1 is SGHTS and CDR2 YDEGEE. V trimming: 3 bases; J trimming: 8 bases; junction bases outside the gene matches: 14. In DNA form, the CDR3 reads TGTGCCAGCAGCTGGTTAGGTGGGACAGGGGTTTATTATGAGCAGTTCTTC. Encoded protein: CASSWLGGTGVYYEQFF.

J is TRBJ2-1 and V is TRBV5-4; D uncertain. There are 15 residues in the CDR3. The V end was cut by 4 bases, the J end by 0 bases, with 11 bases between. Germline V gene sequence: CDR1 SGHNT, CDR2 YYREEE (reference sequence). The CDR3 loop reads CASSNEAHSYNEQFF. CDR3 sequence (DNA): TGTGCCAGCAGCAATGAGGCTCACTCCTACAATGAGCAGTTCTTC.

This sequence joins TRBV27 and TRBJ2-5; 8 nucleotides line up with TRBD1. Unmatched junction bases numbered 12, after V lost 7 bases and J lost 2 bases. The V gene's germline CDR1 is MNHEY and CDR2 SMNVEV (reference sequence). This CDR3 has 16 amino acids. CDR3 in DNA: TGTGCCAGCAATCCTCTAGGGACAGGAATTCAAGAGACCCAGTACTTC. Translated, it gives CASNPLGTGIQETQYF.

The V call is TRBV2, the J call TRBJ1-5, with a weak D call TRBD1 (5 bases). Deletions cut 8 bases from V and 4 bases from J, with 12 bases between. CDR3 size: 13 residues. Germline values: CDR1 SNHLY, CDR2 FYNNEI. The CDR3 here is CASLREGNQPQHF. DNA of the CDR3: TGTGCCAGCTTAAGGGAGGGGAATCAGCCCCAGCATTTT. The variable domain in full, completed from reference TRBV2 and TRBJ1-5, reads EPEVTQTPSHQVTQMGQEVILRCVPISNHLYFYWYRQILGQKVEFLVSFYNNEISEKSEIFDDQFSVERPDGSNFTLKIRSTKLEDSAMYFCASLREGNQPQHFGDGTRLSIL.

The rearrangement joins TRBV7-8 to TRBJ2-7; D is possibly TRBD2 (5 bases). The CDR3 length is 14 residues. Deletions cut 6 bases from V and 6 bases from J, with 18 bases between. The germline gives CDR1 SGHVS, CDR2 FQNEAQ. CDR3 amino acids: CASSLSGALGEQYF. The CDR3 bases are TGTGCCAGCAGTCTAAGCGGAGCCCTGGGCGAGCAGTACTTC.

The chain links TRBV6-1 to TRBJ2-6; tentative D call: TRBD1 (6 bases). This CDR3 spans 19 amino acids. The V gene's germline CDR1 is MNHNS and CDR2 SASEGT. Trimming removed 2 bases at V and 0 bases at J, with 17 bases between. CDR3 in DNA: TGTGCCAGCAGTGAATATATCTTACAGGGCGGCTCTGGGGCCAACGTCCTGACTTTC. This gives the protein CASSEYILQGGSGANVLTF.

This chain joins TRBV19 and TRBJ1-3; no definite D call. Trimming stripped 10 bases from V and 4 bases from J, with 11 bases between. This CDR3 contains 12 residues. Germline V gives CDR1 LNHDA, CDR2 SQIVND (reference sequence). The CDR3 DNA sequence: TGTGCCACCGGGAGAAGCGGAAACACCATATATTTT. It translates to CATGRSGNTIYF.

CDR3 loop: CASNAGLGGYTF. The DNA for the CDR3 is TGTGCCAGCAATGCAGGGCTCGGAGGCTACACCTTC. The V gene is TRBV2, the J gene TRBJ1-2, with a possible D match to TRBD1 (5 bases). CDR1 and CDR2 (germline): SNHLY, FYNNEI. Trimming pared 7 bases from V and 8 bases from J, leaving 14 bases between. This CDR3 has 12 amino acids.

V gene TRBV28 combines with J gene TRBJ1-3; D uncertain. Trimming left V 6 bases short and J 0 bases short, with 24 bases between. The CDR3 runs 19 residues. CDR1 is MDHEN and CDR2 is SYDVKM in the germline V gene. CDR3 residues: CASRRPGYNLVHSGNTIYF. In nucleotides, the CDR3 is TGTGCCAGCAGACGACCGGGGTACAACCTAGTACACTCTGGAAACACCATATATTTT. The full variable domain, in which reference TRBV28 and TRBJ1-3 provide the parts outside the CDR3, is DVKVTQSSRYLVKRTGEKVFLECVQDMDHENMFWYRQDPGLGLRLIYFSYDVKMKEKGDIPEGYSVSREKKERFSLILESASTNQTSMYLCASRRPGYNLVHSGNTIYFGEGSWLTVV.

DNA of the CDR3: TGTGCCAGCAGTGCTGTGACAGGATATGGCTACACCTTC. Translated: CASSAVTGYGYTF. V gene TRBV2 combines with J gene TRBJ1-2, with D possibly matching TRBD1 (6 bases). CDR3 length equals 13 residues. Trimming left V 4 bases short and J 5 bases short, with 11 bases between. Germline V gives CDR1 SNHLY, CDR2 FYNNEI.

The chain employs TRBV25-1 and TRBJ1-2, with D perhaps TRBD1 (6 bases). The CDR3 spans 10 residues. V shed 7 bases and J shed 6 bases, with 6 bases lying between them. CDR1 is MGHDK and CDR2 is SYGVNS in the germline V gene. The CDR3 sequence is CASKGDGYTF. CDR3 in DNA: TGTGCCAGCAAGGGGGATGGCTACACCTTC.

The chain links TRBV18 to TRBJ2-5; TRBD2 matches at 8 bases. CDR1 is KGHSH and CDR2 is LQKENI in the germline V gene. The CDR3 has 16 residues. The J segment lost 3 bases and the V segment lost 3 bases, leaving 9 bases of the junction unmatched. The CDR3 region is CASSPRRGTREETQYF. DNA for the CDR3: TGTGCCAGCTCACCGCGGAGAGGGACTAGGGAAGAGACCCAGTACTTC.

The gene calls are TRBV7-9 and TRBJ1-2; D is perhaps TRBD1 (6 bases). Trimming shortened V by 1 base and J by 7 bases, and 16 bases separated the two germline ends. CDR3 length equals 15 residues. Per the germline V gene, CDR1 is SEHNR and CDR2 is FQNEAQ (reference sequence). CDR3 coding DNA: TGTGCCAGCAGCTTAGATGGGGGCGCAGCCGGTGGCTACACCTTC. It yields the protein CASSLDGGAAGGYTF.

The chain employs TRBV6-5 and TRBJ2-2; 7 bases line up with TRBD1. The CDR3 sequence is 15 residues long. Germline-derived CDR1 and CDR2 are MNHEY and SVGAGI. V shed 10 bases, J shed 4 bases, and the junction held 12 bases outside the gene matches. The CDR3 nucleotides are TGTGCCACCCACCGTAAGACAGGGAGCACCGGGGAGCTGTTTTTT. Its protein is CATHRKTGSTGELFF.

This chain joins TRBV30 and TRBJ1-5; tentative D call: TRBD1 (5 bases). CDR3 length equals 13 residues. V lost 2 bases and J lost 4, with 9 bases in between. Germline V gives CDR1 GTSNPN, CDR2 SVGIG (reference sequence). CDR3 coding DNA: TGTGCCTGGAGTTCGGGGGTAAATCAGCCCCAGCATTTT. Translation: CAWSSGVNQPQHF.

This chain's CDR3 is CASSSGLTGELFF. The DNA of the CDR3 is TGTGCCAGCAGCTCAGGACTCACCGGGGAGCTGTTTTTT. The chain carries TRBV11-3 and TRBJ2-2; possible D gene TRBD2, 5 bases. The germline V gene encodes CDR1 SGHNT and CDR2 YENEEA. This CDR3 is 13 amino acids long. Trimming left V 4 bases short and J 4 bases short, with 7 bases between.

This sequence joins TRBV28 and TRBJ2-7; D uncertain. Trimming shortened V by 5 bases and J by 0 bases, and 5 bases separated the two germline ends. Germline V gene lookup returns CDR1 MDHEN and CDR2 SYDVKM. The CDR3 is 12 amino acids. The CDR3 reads CASSPSSYEQYF. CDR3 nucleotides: TGTGCCAGCAGTCCGTCCTCCTACGAGCAGTACTTC.

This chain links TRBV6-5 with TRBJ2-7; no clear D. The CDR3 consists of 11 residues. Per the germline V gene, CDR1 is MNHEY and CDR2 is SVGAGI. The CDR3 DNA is TGTGTCATACGTCGGTCCTACGAGCAGTACTTC. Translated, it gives CVIRRSYEQYF.

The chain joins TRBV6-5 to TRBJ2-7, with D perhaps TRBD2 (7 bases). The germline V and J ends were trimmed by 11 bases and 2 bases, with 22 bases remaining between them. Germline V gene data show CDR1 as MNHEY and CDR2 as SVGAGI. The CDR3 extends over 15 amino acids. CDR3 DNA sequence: TGTGCCGCCCGAGGGGGGGCTTCGGAAACCTACGAGCAGTACTTC. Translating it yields CAARGGASETYEQYF.

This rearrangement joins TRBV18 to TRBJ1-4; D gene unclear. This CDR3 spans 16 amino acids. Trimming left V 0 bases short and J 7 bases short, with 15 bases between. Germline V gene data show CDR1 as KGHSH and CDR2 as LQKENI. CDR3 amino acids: CASSPPVRPLGEKLFF. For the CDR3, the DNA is TGTGCCAGCTCACCACCGGTTCGGCCCCTAGGTGAAAAACTGTTTTTT.